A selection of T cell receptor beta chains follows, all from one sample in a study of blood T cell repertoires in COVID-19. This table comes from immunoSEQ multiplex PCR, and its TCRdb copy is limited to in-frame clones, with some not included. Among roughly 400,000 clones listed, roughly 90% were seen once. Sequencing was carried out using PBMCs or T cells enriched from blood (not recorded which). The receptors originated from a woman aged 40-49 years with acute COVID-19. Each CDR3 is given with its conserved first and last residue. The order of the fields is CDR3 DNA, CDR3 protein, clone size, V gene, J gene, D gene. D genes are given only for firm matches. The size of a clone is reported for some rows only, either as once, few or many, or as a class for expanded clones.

cdr3_nt: TGTGCCAGCAGCTTGGACTGGGGACTAAAATCGTATCAGCCCCAGCATTTT
cdr3_aa: CASSLDWGLKSYQPQHF
clone_size: few
v_call: TRBV5-8
j_call: TRBJ1-5
d_call: .

cdr3_nt: TGTGCTAGTGGTCCACGGGACAGTAGCACAGATACGCAGTATTTT
cdr3_aa: CASGPRDSSTDTQYF
clone_size: once
v_call: TRBV12-5
j_call: TRBJ2-3
d_call: TRBD1

cdr3_nt: TGTGCCAGCAGCCGGGACTTCAATCAGCCCCAGCATTTT
cdr3_aa: CASSRDFNQPQHF
clone_size: .
v_call: TRBV3-1/TRBV3-2
j_call: TRBJ1-5
d_call: .

cdr3_nt: TGTGCCAGCAGTTTACGGACAGTCCAGCAGTTCTTC
cdr3_aa: CASSLRTVQQFF
clone_size: .
v_call: TRBV28
j_call: TRBJ2-1
d_call: .

cdr3_nt: TGTGCCAGCAGCGTAGAAAGACTAGCGGGGGGTTACAATGAGCAGTTCTTC
cdr3_aa: CASSVERLAGGYNEQFF
clone_size: .
v_call: TRBV9
j_call: TRBJ2-1
d_call: TRBD2

cdr3_nt: TGCAGCACCCAGGTATCTGGGGCCAACGTCCTGACTTTC
cdr3_aa: CSTQVSGANVLTF
clone_size: .
v_call: TRBV29-1
j_call: TRBJ2-6
d_call: .

cdr3_nt: TGTGCCTGGAGTCGGCTAGAAGCCGGGGAGCTGTTTTTT
cdr3_aa: CAWSRLEAGELFF
clone_size: .
v_call: TRBV30
j_call: TRBJ2-2
d_call: .

cdr3_nt: TGTGCCAGCGGAGACAGGGACCTCTTCACAGATACGCAGTATTTT
cdr3_aa: CASGDRDLFTDTQYF
clone_size: .
v_call: TRBV19
j_call: TRBJ2-3
d_call: TRBD1

cdr3_nt: TGCGTTTGCGGTCGGGTCATCGACCTCTCTGGCTACACCTTC
cdr3_aa: CVCGRVIDLSGYTF
clone_size: .
v_call: TRBV10-1
j_call: TRBJ1-2
d_call: .

cdr3_nt: TGCAGTGCTAGACGCGACAATGAGCAGTTCTTC
cdr3_aa: CSARRDNEQFF
clone_size: .
v_call: TRBV20-1
j_call: TRBJ2-1
d_call: .

cdr3_nt: TGTGCCTGGAGTGCTGACAGGGGAAGGATAGATACGCAGTATTTT
cdr3_aa: CAWSADRGRIDTQYF
clone_size: .
v_call: TRBV30
j_call: TRBJ2-3
d_call: TRBD1

cdr3_nt: TGTGCCAGCAGCCCCCAAGCAGGGACAGTCTATGGCTACACCTTC
cdr3_aa: CASSPQAGTVYGYTF
clone_size: .
v_call: TRBV9
j_call: TRBJ1-2
d_call: TRBD1

cdr3_nt: TGTGCCAGTAGTACTCTTCCGGGACAGGGGGAAAGTGGCTACACCTTC
cdr3_aa: CASSTLPGQGESGYTF
clone_size: .
v_call: TRBV19
j_call: TRBJ1-2
d_call: TRBD1

cdr3_nt: TGTGCCAGCAGCCGGGACAGGGGGATCCATGGCTACACCTTC
cdr3_aa: CASSRDRGIHGYTF
clone_size: .
v_call: TRBV6-5
j_call: TRBJ1-2
d_call: TRBD1

cdr3_nt: TGCGCCAGCAGCCAAGATAGGGACAGGGCAGATACGCAGTATTTT
cdr3_aa: CASSQDRDRADTQYF
clone_size: .
v_call: TRBV4-1
j_call: TRBJ2-3
d_call: TRBD1

cdr3_nt: TGTGCCAGCAGCGTTGAATCCGTCGGGGGCAATCAGCCCCAGCATTTT
cdr3_aa: CASSVESVGGNQPQHF
clone_size: once
v_call: TRBV28
j_call: TRBJ1-5
d_call: .

cdr3_nt: TGTGCCAGCAGCTTAGACGGTCGGGGGGACACAGATACGCAGTATTTT
cdr3_aa: CASSLDGRGDTDTQYF
clone_size: .
v_call: TRBV11-3
j_call: TRBJ2-3
d_call: TRBD2

cdr3_nt: TGTGCCAGCAGCCATCAGCGAGCCACAGGGGTCTTGAGCAATCAGCCCCAGCATTTT
cdr3_aa: CASSHQRATGVLSNQPQHF
clone_size: .
v_call: TRBV7-6
j_call: TRBJ1-5
d_call: TRBD1